The 32 T cell receptor beta chains below were found in one sample sequenced in a study of cytomegalovirus exposure and HLA in healthy donors. This PCR relied on a set of 60 Vbeta primers and 13 Jbeta primers. Sequencing used immunoSEQ multiplex PCR; TCRdb keeps in-frame clones, though not all of them. The sample lists some 190,000 clones; 81% were seen once. Sequences were obtained from PBMCs. The origin of the receptors is a young man in good health and CMV-seronegative.

This rearrangement joins TRBV7-9 to TRBJ1-4, with D possibly being TRBD1 (6 bases). CDR3 length: 15 amino acids. Germline CDR1 and CDR2: SEHNR and FQNEAQ (reference sequence). V gave up 5 bases and J gave up 4 bases, with 14 bases separating them. The CDR3 coding sequence is TGTGCCAGCAGCCGACCCCAGGGGAATAATGAAAAACTGTTTTTT. Amino acids: CASSRPQGNNEKLFF.

The chain uses TRBV4-3 and TRBJ1-2, with D possibly being TRBD1 (6 bases). V lost 3 bases and J lost 4, with 15 bases in between. CDR3 size: 15 residues. Germline-derived CDR1 and CDR2 are LGHNA and YSLEER. The DNA for the CDR3 is TGCGCCAGCAGCCACCAAAGTGACAGGCCCTATGGCTACACCTTC. Protein product: CASSHQSDRPYGYTF.

This chain joins TRBV28 and TRBJ1-4; possible D gene TRBD1, 5 bases. V was clipped by 4 bases and J by 8 bases, with 14 bases between them. The germline gives CDR1 MDHEN, CDR2 SYDVKM. This CDR3 comprises 14 residues. The CDR3 sequence: CASSSVQGSEKLFF. DNA of the CDR3: TGTGCCAGCAGTTCAGTCCAGGGTAGCGAAAAACTGTTTTTT.

The V and J genes are TRBV4-3 and TRBJ1-3; D is perhaps TRBD1 (5 bases). Germline values: CDR1 LGHNA, CDR2 YSLEER. This CDR3 spans 15 amino acids. Deletions cut 4 bases from V and 3 bases from J, with 13 bases between. CDR3 sequence (DNA): TGCGCCAGCAGCCGACAGCTAGTAAATGGAAACACCATATATTTT. Translation gives CASSRQLVNGNTIYF.

This clone was picked up one time. The CDR3 region has the DNA TGTGCCATCAGGGCAGGGACTAGAAATAATTCACCCCTCCACTTT. Amino acids: CAIRAGTRNNSPLHF. This chain joins TRBV10-3 and TRBJ1-6, with D possibly being TRBD1 (5 bases). Deletions cut 6 bases from V and 5 bases from J, with 14 bases between. CDR1 ENHRY and CDR2 SYGVKD come from the germline V gene. The CDR3 covers 15 residues.

This clone occurred once. The CDR3 is CASGGAPGYEQYF. The CDR3 DNA follows: TGTGCCAGCGGAGGGGCTCCGGGTTACGAGCAGTACTTC. The chain combines TRBV28 with TRBJ2-7, with a possible D match to TRBD2 (6 bases). The CDR3 runs 13 residues. Germline V CDR1 and CDR2: MDHEN, SYDVKM. V lost 8 bases to trimming and J lost 4 bases, with 15 bases between them. Full variable domain (outside the CDR3, taken from reference TRBV28 and TRBJ2-7): DVKVTQSSRYLVKRTGEKVFLECVQDMDHENMFWYRQDPGLGLRLIYFSYDVKMKEKGDIPEGYSVSREKKERFSLILESASTNQTSMYLCASGGAPGYEQYFGPGTRLTVT.

This clone was detected only a few times. V gene TRBV6-5 combines with J gene TRBJ1-6; the D gene is possibly TRBD1 (6 bases). CDR1 MNHEY and CDR2 SVGAGI come from the germline V gene. There are 14 residues in the CDR3. V was trimmed by 2 bases and J by 9 bases, leaving 11 bases between them. Here the CDR3 DNA reads TGTGCCAGCAGTTACAGATCAGGGGCTTCACCCCTCCACTTT. Its translation is CASSYRSGASPLHF.

The J gene is TRBJ2-3, the V gene TRBV5-1; 7 bases match TRBD1. The CDR3 runs 14 residues. The junction had 3 bases not matched to a gene; V was cut back by 4 bases and J by 1 base. Germline CDR1 SGHRS, CDR2 YFSETQ. The CDR3 sequence is CASSIGQGTDTQYF. CDR3 nucleotide sequence: TGCGCCAGCAGCATCGGACAGGGCACAGATACGCAGTATTTT.

The chain uses TRBV7-8 and TRBJ2-5; possible D gene TRBD1, 6 bases. V lost 3 bases, J lost 1 base, and 12 bases lay in between. Germline values: CDR1 SGHVS, CDR2 FQNEAQ. The CDR3 extends over 15 amino acids. CDR3 DNA sequence: TGTGCCAGCAGCTTTGTCCGAGGGGGCCAAGAGACCCAGTACTTC. It translates to CASSFVRGGQETQYF.

The rearrangement uses TRBV6-1 and TRBJ2-4; 9 nucleotides align to TRBD2. The junction had 10 bases not matched to a gene; V was cut back by 5 bases and J by 8 bases. Germline CDR1 and CDR2: MNHNS and SASEGT. The CDR3 length is 15 residues. The DNA of the CDR3 is TGTGCCAGCAGTAGGGCTAGCGGGACCGGGGACATTCAGTACTTC. Translated: CASSRASGTGDIQYF.

The chain is built from TRBV20-1 and TRBJ1-2, with D hard to call. The V end was cut by 3 bases, the J end by 2 bases, with 4 bases between. CDR1 and CDR2 from the germline V gene are DFQATT and SNEGSKA (reference sequence). The CDR3 covers 11 residues. Here the CDR3 reads CSASPNYGYTF. In nucleotides, the CDR3 is TGCAGTGCTAGTCCAAACTATGGCTACACCTTC.

This clone came up once. The junction shows a germline mismatch at one end, possibly a read error. V and J are TRBV29-1 and TRBJ2-7; 9 positions match TRBD1. Germline V CDR1 and CDR2: SQVTM, ANQGSEA. CDR3 length: 14 residues. As DNA, the CDR3 is TGCAGCGCGAAAGACACAGGGGGCATCTACGAGCAGCACTTC. The encoded protein is CSAKDTGGIYEQHF.

The chain combines TRBV6-1 with TRBJ2-7; TRBD1 agrees at 8 bases. Germline V gene data show CDR1 as MNHNS and CDR2 as SASEGT. J lost 3 bases, V lost 10 bases, and 8 bases had no gene match. This CDR3 has 13 residues. DNA for the CDR3: TGTGCCACCTCACCGGACAGGGACTACGAGCAGTACTTC. Its protein product is CATSPDRDYEQYF.

This clone was seen only once. This chain links TRBV4-3 with TRBJ2-5; D call uncertain. Germline V gene lookup returns CDR1 LGHNA and CDR2 YSLEER. There are 17 residues in the CDR3. With 4 bases removed from V and 5 bases from J, the gap between germline ends came to 23 bases. CDR3 protein: CASSPSIDLYNGETQYF. The CDR3 nucleotides read TGCGCCAGCAGCCCATCAATCGACTTATACAACGGGGAGACCCAGTACTTC.

The genes are TRBV9 and TRBJ2-1, with D unclear. Looked up from germline, CDR1 is SGDLS and CDR2 is YYNGEE. The germline V and J ends were trimmed by 0 bases and 0 bases, with 10 bases remaining between them. This CDR3 is 16 amino acids long. The chain's CDR3 is CASSVGAYRSYNEQFF. The DNA of the CDR3 is TGTGCCAGCAGCGTAGGTGCCTACCGCTCCTACAATGAGCAGTTCTTC.

The rearrangement links TRBV7-6 to TRBJ2-1; possible D gene TRBD1, 5 bases. Trimming removed 3 bases at V and 7 bases at J, with 10 bases between. CDR1 is SGHVS and CDR2 is FNYEAQ in the germline V gene. This CDR3 spans 13 amino acids. The chain's CDR3 is CASSLQGGNEQFF. In DNA, the CDR3 is TGTGCCAGCAGCTTGCAGGGTGGGAATGAGCAGTTCTTC.

This chain links TRBV7-3 with TRBJ1-5, with D possibly TRBD1 on 5 matching bases. There are 13 residues in the CDR3. Looked up from germline, CDR1 is SGHTA and CDR2 is FQGTGA. Trimming pared 4 bases from V and 4 bases from J, leaving 8 bases between. Here the CDR3 DNA reads TGTGCCAGCAGCTCGGGGGTAAATCAGCCCCAGCATTTT. Translated: CASSSGVNQPQHF.

This clone was counted between two and nine times. The rearrangement joins TRBV6-5 to TRBJ1-6, with D possibly TRBD1 on 6 matching bases. Looked up from germline, CDR1 is MNHEY and CDR2 is SVGAGI. Trimming stripped 0 bases from V and 6 bases from J, with 9 bases between. The length of the CDR3 is 15 residues. The CDR3, as DNA: TGTGCCAGCAGTTACTCGGGACAACCTAATTCACCCCTCCACTTT. It is translated as CASSYSGQPNSPLHF.

This chain links TRBV6-6 with TRBJ2-3; TRBD2 agrees at 13 bases. Per germline, CDR1 MNHNY and CDR2 SVGAGI (reference sequence). V shed 7 bases, J shed 4 bases, and the junction held 8 bases outside the gene matches. This CDR3 is 16 amino acids long. The CDR3 region is CASIKLAGGPSDTQYF. CDR3 sequence (DNA): TGTGCCAGCATAAAACTAGCGGGAGGGCCCTCAGATACGCAGTATTTT.

The CDR3 loop reads CASSVTSGGTDTQYF. The DNA for the CDR3 is TGTGCCAGCAGCGTGACTAGCGGGGGGACAGATACGCAGTATTTT. J is TRBJ2-3 and V is TRBV9; 13 bases fit TRBD2. This CDR3 spans 15 amino acids. Germline V gene data show CDR1 as SGDLS and CDR2 as YYNGEE. The trim removed 2 bases at V and 3 bases at J, leaving 0 bases unmatched.

This clone was recorded a few times. The V and J genes are TRBV7-6 and TRBJ1-5, with a possible D match to TRBD1 (5 bases). Germline CDR1 is SGHVS and CDR2 is FNYEAQ. The CDR3 has 15 amino acids. Trimming cost V 3 bases and J 5 bases, with 14 bases left between them. CDR3 region: CASSFGGRVDQPQHF. CDR3 coding DNA: TGTGCCAGCAGCTTCGGCGGCAGGGTGGATCAGCCCCAGCATTTT.

The rearrangement uses TRBV5-1 and TRBJ2-1; 11 bases align to TRBD2. Germline V gene sequence: CDR1 SGHRS, CDR2 YFSETQ. V lost 8 bases, J lost 0 bases, and 4 bases stayed unmatched. The CDR3 spans 15 residues. The CDR3 spells CASSGGVSSYNEQFF. CDR3 sequence (DNA): TGCGCCAGTAGCGGGGGGGTAAGCTCCTACAATGAGCAGTTCTTC.

In DNA, the CDR3 is TGTGCCAGCAGCTCTTTAATAAACACTGAAGCTTTCTTT. Its translation is CASSSLINTEAFF. The genes are TRBV7-9 and TRBJ1-1; D is undetermined. Trimming stripped 4 bases from V and 2 bases from J, with 8 bases between. CDR1 is SEHNR, CDR2 FQNEAQ, per germline (reference sequence). CDR3 length: 13 amino acids.

V usage is TRBV2 and J usage is TRBJ2-3, with 11 nucleotides matching TRBD2. Germline CDR1 and CDR2: SNHLY and FYNNEI. The junction had 7 bases not matched to a gene; V was cut back by 6 bases and J by 2 bases. There are 16 residues in the CDR3. CDR3 in amino acids: CASSLNSGRATDTQYF. CDR3 nucleotides: TGTGCCAGCAGCCTCAATAGCGGGAGGGCCACAGATACGCAGTATTTT.

This clone was seen a single time. The genes are TRBV5-1 and TRBJ2-5; 11 bases are a match to TRBD2. The germline gives CDR1 SGHRS, CDR2 YFSETQ. Trimming at V came to 3 bases and at J to 2 bases, leaving 6 bases not matched to a gene. The CDR3 has 16 residues. In DNA, the CDR3 is TGCGCCAGCAGCTCTAGAGGGACTAGCGGACAAGAGACCCAGTACTTC. Translating it yields CASSSRGTSGQETQYF.

As DNA, the CDR3 is TGTGCCAGCAGTTTACCCCGGCGAGGTAATGAAAAACTGTTTTTT. This sequence encodes CASSLPRRGNEKLFF. The V call is TRBV27, the J call TRBJ1-4, with D uncertain. V lost 2 bases, J lost 4 bases, and 11 bases lay in between. The length of the CDR3 is 15 residues. The germline CDR1 and CDR2 sequences are MNHEY and SMNVEV (reference sequence).

The genes are TRBV6-1 and TRBJ2-5; perhaps TRBD1 as D (6 bases). The tail of the sequence fits TRBJ2-7 better, so the J call may be wrong. The CDR3 has 15 amino acids. Germline V gene data show CDR1 as MNHNS and CDR2 as SASEGT. CDR3 residues: CASAWADSSTYEQYF. The CDR3 nucleotides read TGTGCCAGCGCATGGGCGGACAGCTCAACCTACGAGCAGTACTTC.

The sample holds a few counts of this clone. V and J are TRBV7-6 and TRBJ1-1; 10 bases are a match to TRBD1. Germline loops: CDR1 SGHVS, CDR2 FNYEAQ. V lost 3 bases and J lost 3; bases outside the gene matches: 7. The CDR3 is 16 residues long. The CDR3 region has the DNA TGTGCCAGCAGCTTCAAGACAGGGGGCTGGGACACTGAAGCTTTCTTT. Its translation is CASSFKTGGWDTEAFF.

This clone has only one observation. This chain connects TRBV28 to TRBJ2-5; D may correspond to TRBD1 or TRBD2 (5 bases each). The J call is doubtful: the DNA matches TRBJ2-7 better. The CDR3 runs to 14 residues. Germline V CDR1 and CDR2: MDHEN, SYDVKM. This CDR3 reads CASSLVGTDYEQYF. The DNA of the CDR3 is TGTGCCAGCAGTTTAGTTGGGACGGACTACGAGCAGTACTTC.

This chain joins TRBV2 and TRBJ1-4; no clear D. The CDR3 totals 13 residues. Trimming shortened V by 6 bases and J by 5 bases, and 10 bases separated the two germline ends. Looked up from germline, CDR1 is SNHLY and CDR2 is FYNNEI. The CDR3 region has the DNA TGTGCCAGCAGCCCCGAGAAAAATGAAAAACTGTTTTTT. This translates into CASSPEKNEKLFF. Full variable domain (rest looked up from reference TRBV2 and TRBJ1-4): EPEVTQTPSHQVTQMGQEVILRCVPISNHLYFYWYRQILGQKVEFLVSFYNNEISEKSEIFDDQFSVERPDGSNFTLKIRSTKLEDSAMYFCASSPEKNEKLFFGSGTQLSVL.

This clone appeared once. V gene TRBV5-4 combines with J gene TRBJ2-7; a weak D match, TRBD1 (5 bases). From germline, CDR1 is SGHNT and CDR2 YYREEE (reference sequence). The CDR3 extends over 12 amino acids. Trimming stripped 7 bases from V and 2 bases from J, with 10 bases between. The CDR3 reads CASGQGPYEQYF. CDR3 coding DNA: TGTGCCAGCGGTCAGGGTCCCTACGAGCAGTACTTC.

This clone was observed once. The gene calls are TRBV12-5 and TRBJ1-2; D is ambiguous. The CDR3 is made up of 15 amino acids. V dropped 1 base and J dropped 0 bases, with 9 bases sitting between them. Germline CDR1 and CDR2: LGHNT and FRNRAP. Here the CDR3 DNA reads TGTGCTAGTGGTTTGGAAGAGGAAGCTAACTATGGCTACACCTTC. Amino acids: CASGLEEEANYGYTF.